Listed below are T cell receptor beta chains from one sample, sequenced in a study of control samples from healthy donors and cancer patients. The method was immunoSEQ multiplex PCR; TCRdb's version includes in-frame clones alone and lacks a portion of them. The sample records roughly 130,000 clones, around 94% being singletons. Sequences were obtained from PBMCs. The receptors come from a man between 60 and 75 years old with colorectal cancer. Both conserved end residues are part of each CDR3. The D gene is left open where the match is weak. Size tells how often a clone was seen (once, few, many) or the class of an expanded clone, and some rows leave it out.

cdr3_nt,cdr3_aa,v_call,d_call,clone_size,j_call
TGTGCCAGCAGTCTCGGGACAGGGGGCAGGTATGGCTACACCTTC,CASSLGTGGRYGYTF,TRBV27,TRBD1,.,TRBJ1-2
TGTGCCAGCAGCCGGGACAGGCTTTCTTTGCAGTATTTT,CASSRDRLSLQYF,TRBV3-1/TRBV3-2,TRBD1,.,TRBJ2-3
TGTGCCAGCAGCTTAGGGTATGGGCAGGGCTACACCTTC,CASSLGYGQGYTF,TRBV7-9,.,.,TRBJ1-2
TGCGCCAGCAGTCTCACGGGGGGGTCGTCCTACGAGCAGTACTTC,CASSLTGGSSYEQYF,TRBV5-1,TRBD2,.,TRBJ2-7
TGCAGCGTTGAGGCGTCCCTCCCCGGATCTAATGAAAAACTGTTTTTT,CSVEASLPGSNEKLFF,TRBV29-1,.,.,TRBJ1-4
TGTGCCAGCAGCTTAGGGGAAGGGAAGGACTATGGCTACACCTTC,CASSLGEGKDYGYTF,TRBV7-9,.,few,TRBJ1-2
TGTGCCAGCAGCCCCTTTGGGACATTACAGAACACTGAAGCTTTCTTT,CASSPFGTLQNTEAFF,TRBV5-5,.,.,TRBJ1-1
TGTGCCAGTAGTATCAGGGAAACGCCAAACTACGAGCAGTACTTC,CASSIRETPNYEQYF,TRBV19,.,once,TRBJ2-7
TGTGCCAGCAGCCAAGGCTGGGGGGACGGCACGGGAGCCCAGTACTTC,CASSQGWGDGTGAQYF,TRBV3-1/TRBV3-2,.,.,TRBJ2-5
TGTGCCAGCACAAACGACGGCAACACTGAAGCTTTCTTT,CASTNDGNTEAFF,TRBV6-5,.,.,TRBJ1-1
TGTGCCAGTCGGGGACAGGGCTCAAGCTACGAGCAGTACTTC,CASRGQGSSYEQYF,TRBV27,TRBD1,.,TRBJ2-7
TGTGCCAGCAGAACTACAGGTAATCAGCCCCAGCATTTT,CASRTTGNQPQHF,TRBV2,.,once,TRBJ1-5
TGTGCCAGCAGTGAAGGGCGACCAGAGACAGGTTATGGCTACACCTTC,CASSEGRPETGYGYTF,TRBV25-1,.,.,TRBJ1-2
TGTGCCAGCAGTCAACAGGGCCGGAGCAATCAGCCCCAGCATTTT,CASSQQGRSNQPQHF,TRBV4-2,.,.,TRBJ1-5
TGTGCCAGCAGCTTAGAGCGGGGGCCCTCCTACGAGCAGTACTTC,CASSLERGPSYEQYF,TRBV7-2,TRBD2,.,TRBJ2-7
TGTGCCAGCAGTCGACAGGGGGCAACTAATGAAAAACTGTTTTTT,CASSRQGATNEKLFF,TRBV6-5,TRBD1,.,TRBJ1-4